A single TCR beta chain is shown here with its context. The antigen is not known. These data come from a study of T cell repertoires in aging, cancer and after chemotherapy. Study information: Pre- and post-chemotherapy samples were paired from chronic lymphocytic leukemia patients treated with fludarabine- or bendamustine-based regimens. The full dataset contained several million TCR reads.

Study results and limitations: Across the chemotherapy interval, each cancer cohort showed higher median generation probability, suggesting thymic rebound.

Rearranged V-D-J TRB sequences were amplified with a mixed TRB-A/B primer pool. MiXCR, applied by TCRdb to the multiplex PCR reads, yields one record per CDR3 protein. The repertoire consists of around 5,800 distinct CDR3 sequences, with 20% to 25% occurring once and the leading ten covering 4.4%. The template was genomic DNA from peripheral blood, not RNA. The V and J ends lost 6 bases and 5 bases, in that order; junction bases with no gene match: 14. The CDR3 runs to 15 residues. Germline V gives CDR1 DFQATT, CDR2 SNEGSKA (reference sequence). This chain links TRBV20-1 with TRBJ2-3; 7 bases map to TRBD2. Sequencing was performed on blood. The clonotype comes from a human donor with a blood cancer. In DNA form, the CDR3 reads TGCAGTGCCACGCTGGGCGGGAGTGGAGGAGATACGCAGTATTTT. Its protein product is CSATLGGSGGDTQYF.